This record looks at one T cell receptor beta chain sequence and its context. Its antigen remains unknown. Germline lookup yields CDR1 MNHNS and CDR2 SASEGT. There are 14 residues in the CDR3. With 4 bases removed from V and 2 bases from J, the gap between germline ends came to 12 bases. The sample is drawn from a study of OX40 agonist ivuxolimab in advanced cancers. For the study at large: Patients treated during dose escalation were battling hepatocellular carcinoma, melanoma, renal cell or head and neck cancer.

Study results and limitations: More expanded clones were seen, on average, in CD8+ T cells than in CD4+. CD4+ and CD8+ T cells in blood underwent clonal expansion by week 6 at 0.1 to 3.0 mg/kg.

Generated by immunoSEQ multiplex PCR, the TCRdb table keeps only in-frame clones and is missing some. The sample shows around 70,000 clones, roughly 88% of them seen only once. V gene TRBV6-1 combines with J gene TRBJ2-7; D is possibly TRBD1 or TRBD2 (5 bases each). Specimen: CD4+ or CD8+ T cells sorted from blood, collected in a trial of the OX40 agonist ivuxolimab. The TCR originated in an adult with an advanced solid tumor such as melanoma, head and neck, liver or kidney cancer. The chain's CDR3 is CASSGDARPYEQYF. The CDR3 DNA reads TGTGCCAGCAGTGGGGACGCTCGCCCCTACGAGCAGTACTTC.